The 30 T cell receptor beta chains listed next were all sequenced from one sample in a study of blood T cell repertoires in COVID-19. TCRdb keeps only in-frame clones here, not all; method: immunoSEQ multiplex PCR. The sample lists under 250,000 clones, roughly 84% occurring once. The sequenced material came from peripheral blood. These receptors came from a human donor in a cohort sampled during active COVID-19.

The chain has TRBV9 and TRBJ1-5, with D unresolved. The CDR3 is 15 residues long. Germline V lookup: CDR1 SGDLS, CDR2 YYNGEE. V lost 3 bases to trimming and J lost 2 bases, with 12 bases between them. DNA of the CDR3: TGTGCCAGCAGCGCCTGGGGAGGTGGCAATCAGCCCCAGCATTTT. It is translated as CASSAWGGGNQPQHF.

The chain couples TRBV7-9 to TRBJ1-2; 7 bases agree with TRBD1. J gave up 4 bases and V 3 bases, and 8 bases lay outside the gene matches. Germline lookup yields CDR1 SEHNR and CDR2 FQNEAQ (reference sequence). The CDR3 runs to 15 residues. The CDR3 DNA sequence: TGTGCCAGCAGCTTGGGCGGGGACAGTGCCTATGGCTACACCTTC. Amino acids: CASSLGGDSAYGYTF.

This sequence joins TRBV18 and TRBJ2-3; the D gene is possibly TRBD2 (5 bases). The CDR3 sequence is 15 residues long. Germline-derived CDR1 and CDR2 are KGHSH and LQKENI. Trimming removed 2 bases from V and 1 base from J, with 10 bases in between. The CDR3 spells CASSPGVSGTDTQYF. As DNA, the CDR3 is TGTGCCAGCTCACCAGGTGTTAGCGGCACAGATACGCAGTATTTT.

The J gene is TRBJ2-3, the V gene TRBV28; 9 bases agree with TRBD2. The CDR3 is 16 residues long. Germline CDR1 MDHEN, CDR2 SYDVKM. Trimming removed 5 bases from V and 2 bases from J; junction bases left unmatched: 8. DNA of the CDR3: TGTGCCAGCAGTATCTGGCGGGGGGGGGACACAGATACGCAGTATTTT. Protein: CASSIWRGGDTDTQYF.

The gene calls are TRBV7-9 and TRBJ1-1; TRBD1 matches at 8 bases. The V segment lost 1 base and the J segment 6 bases; nucleotides outside the gene matches: 1. CDR3 length equals 13 residues. The germline gives CDR1 SEHNR, CDR2 FQNEAQ (reference sequence). The DNA for the CDR3 is TGTGCCAGCAGCTTAGGGACAGGGCCTGAAGCTTTCTTT. It encodes CASSLGTGPEAFF.

The chain uses TRBV19 and TRBJ2-3; a weak D match, TRBD2 (5 bases). The V gene lost 3 bases and the J gene lost 1 base, with 11 bases spanning the gap. CDR3 size: 15 residues. CDR1 LNHDA and CDR2 SQIVND come from the germline V gene (reference sequence). The CDR3 sequence: CASSMRAYGTDTQYF. CDR3 in DNA: TGTGCCAGTAGTATGCGGGCCTATGGCACAGATACGCAGTATTTT.

V gene TRBV2 combines with J gene TRBJ2-5; 7 nucleotides line up with TRBD2. The germline gives CDR1 SNHLY, CDR2 FYNNEI. The CDR3 covers 15 residues. Trimming took 2 bases from V and 7 from J; bases not matched to a gene: 10. The DNA of the CDR3 is TGTGCCAGCAGTGAACCGGGACTACCAATTGGGACCCAGTACTTC. This encodes CASSEPGLPIGTQYF. The full variable domain, in which reference TRBV2 and TRBJ2-5 provide the parts outside the CDR3, is EPEVTQTPSHQVTQMGQEVILRCVPISNHLYFYWYRQILGQKVEFLVSFYNNEISEKSEIFDDQFSVERPDGSNFTLKIRSTKLEDSAMYFCASSEPGLPIGTQYFGPGTRLLVL.

This chain joins TRBV5-5 and TRBJ2-7, with D unresolved. This CDR3 comprises 16 residues. The germline CDR1 and CDR2 sequences are SGHKS and YYEKEE (reference sequence). V lost 0 bases to trimming and J lost 3 bases, with 16 bases between them. Here the CDR3 DNA reads TGTGCCAGCAGCTTGGGCCCCGTAACGGTCTTCTACGAGCAGTACTTC. Translation gives CASSLGPVTVFYEQYF. Full variable domain (outside the CDR3, taken from reference TRBV5-5 and TRBJ2-7): DAGVTQSPTHLIKTRGQQVTLRCSPISGHKSVSWYQQVLGQGPQFIFQYYEKEERGRGNFPDRFSARQFPNYSSELNVNALLLGDSALYLCASSLGPVTVFYEQYFGPGTRLTVT.

The V gene is TRBV11-2, the J gene TRBJ1-1, with TRBD1 identical over 11 bases. Germline V CDR1 and CDR2: SGHAT, FQNNGV. This CDR3 comprises 17 residues. V lost 5 bases to trimming and J lost 4 bases; unmatched junction nucleotides: 12. The CDR3 protein is CASSKGQGEGGRTEAFF. The CDR3 DNA sequence: TGTGCCAGCAGCAAGGGACAGGGGGAGGGCGGGCGCACTGAAGCTTTCTTT.

A few counts support this clone. The chain joins TRBV19 to TRBJ2-7, with a possible D match to TRBD2 (6 bases). CDR1 and CDR2 (germline): LNHDA, SQIVND (reference sequence). V lost 5 bases, J lost 1 base, and 12 bases lay in between. The CDR3 is 14 residues long. The CDR3 region has the DNA TGTGCCAGTAGTCGGGGGTTTTCTTCCTACGAGCAGTACTTC. Residues: CASSRGFSSYEQYF. Looking up the rest from reference TRBV19 and TRBJ2-7 gives the full variable domain: DGGITQSPKYLFRKEGQNVTLSCEQNLNHDAMYWYRQDPGQGLRLIYYSQIVNDFQKGDIAEGYSVSREKKESFPLTVTSAQKNPTAFYLCASSRGFSSYEQYFGPGTRLTVT.

This clone is a singleton in its sample. The chain carries TRBV7-2 and TRBJ1-2; 7 positions agree with TRBD1. In germline, CDR1 is SGHTA, CDR2 FQGNSA. The CDR3 is made up of 14 amino acids. V gave up 1 base and J gave up 3 bases; unmatched junction bases: 2. This CDR3 reads CASSLDRGYYGYTF. The CDR3 bases are TGTGCCAGCAGCTTAGACAGGGGTTACTATGGCTACACCTTC. Full variable domain (outside the CDR3, taken from reference TRBV7-2 and TRBJ1-2): GAGVSQSPSNKVTEKGKDVELRCDPISGHTALYWYRQSLGQGLEFLIYFQGNSAPDKSGLPSDRFSAERTGGSVSTLTIQRTQQEDSAVYLCASSLDRGYYGYTFGSGTRLTVV.

The chain recombines TRBV2 with TRBJ1-1; D is unresolved. The CDR3 length is 12 residues. From germline, CDR1 is SNHLY and CDR2 FYNNEI. Trimming left V 7 bases short and J 6 bases short, with 12 bases between. CDR3 region: CASTEAPSEAFF. For the CDR3, the DNA is TGTGCCAGCACCGAGGCACCCTCTGAAGCTTTCTTT.

The chain couples TRBV19 to TRBJ1-2, with unresolved D. Trimming pared 6 bases from V and 4 bases from J, leaving 9 bases between. The CDR3 loop spans 12 amino acids. The germline V gene encodes CDR1 LNHDA and CDR2 SQIVND (reference sequence). The CDR3 loop is CASSTHVYGYTF. In DNA, the CDR3 is TGTGCCAGTAGCACACACGTCTATGGCTACACCTTC.

This chain connects TRBV5-6 to TRBJ1-2; 9 bases are a match to TRBD1. This CDR3 comprises 15 residues. The germline CDR1 and CDR2 sequences are SGHDT and YYEEEE. J was trimmed by 4 bases and V by 4 bases; bases with no gene match: 8. The CDR3 region is CASSNPGQGGYGYTF. The CDR3 DNA sequence: TGTGCCAGCAGCAACCCGGGACAGGGTGGCTATGGCTACACCTTC.

The chain joins TRBV28 to TRBJ2-5; the D gene is possibly TRBD1 (5 bases). Trimming removed 11 bases at V and 2 bases at J, with 9 bases between. The CDR3 runs 11 residues. CDR1 is MDHEN and CDR2 is SYDVKM in the germline V gene. CDR3 loop: CAQDTQETQYF. The CDR3 DNA reads as TGTGCCCAGGACACTCAAGAGACCCAGTACTTC.

The chain couples TRBV7-6 to TRBJ2-5; unclear D gene. Per the germline V gene, CDR1 is SGHVS and CDR2 is FNYEAQ. V dropped 5 bases and J dropped 4 bases, with 11 bases sitting between them. The CDR3 is made up of 13 amino acids. DNA for the CDR3: TGTGCCAGCAGCCCCCGACTGGGAGAGACCCAGTACTTC. It codes for CASSPRLGETQYF.

V usage is TRBV5-1 and J usage is TRBJ2-5; the match to TRBD2 covers 9 bases. CDR3 length: 15 amino acids. Germline CDR1 is SGHRS and CDR2 is YFSETQ. The trim removed 2 bases at V and 5 bases at J, leaving 7 bases unmatched. CDR3 DNA: TGCGCCAGCAGCTTTGCGGGAGGGTATCGGGAGACCCAGTACTTC. Amino acid sequence: CASSFAGGYRETQYF.

This clone was seen once. This chain uses TRBV27 with TRBJ2-7; 8 positions match TRBD2. Germline V gene sequence: CDR1 MNHEY, CDR2 SMNVEV (reference sequence). V lost 2 bases to trimming and J lost 4 bases; unmatched junction nucleotides: 1. This CDR3 has 13 amino acids. CDR3 nucleotide sequence: TGTGCCAGCAGTTTACGGGAGGGATACGAGCAGTACTTC. Translating it yields CASSLREGYEQYF.

This clone has just a few counts. V usage is TRBV27 and J usage is TRBJ1-5; the D is unclear. CDR1 and CDR2 (germline): MNHEY, SMNVEV (reference sequence). V dropped 2 bases and J dropped 2 bases, with 10 bases sitting between them. The CDR3 totals 15 residues. In DNA form, the CDR3 reads TGTGCCAGCAGTTTACGAGGGTACGGCAATCAGCCCCAGCATTTT. Its translation: CASSLRGYGNQPQHF.

The chain joins TRBV7-9 to TRBJ2-2; 10 positions agree with TRBD2. The V and J ends lost 3 bases and 2 bases, in that order; junction bases with no gene match: 12. Germline V lookup: CDR1 SEHNR, CDR2 FQNEAQ (reference sequence). The CDR3 is 19 amino acids. The CDR3, as DNA: TGTGCCAGCAGCTTCCCCGGGACTAGCGCGAGCATAAACACCGGGGAGCTGTTTTTT. Its translation: CASSFPGTSASINTGELFF.

This rearrangement joins TRBV11-2 to TRBJ2-6; D may be TRBD2 (6 bases). Germline CDR1 SGHAT, CDR2 FQNNGV. V was pared by 5 bases and J by 0 bases, with 14 bases between. The CDR3 is made up of 17 amino acids. This CDR3 is CASSLRRTTSGANVLTF. DNA of the CDR3: TGTGCCAGCAGCCTGCGACGGACTACCTCTGGGGCCAACGTCCTGACTTTC.

The chain carries TRBV7-2 and TRBJ2-7; 8 bases agree with TRBD2. V dropped 5 bases and J dropped 5; count of bases not matched to a gene: 17. The germline V gene has CDR1 SGHTA and CDR2 FQGNSA. The CDR3 contains 17 residues. The CDR3 DNA reads as TGTGCCAGCAGCGCTCAATCCGGGACTAGGGTCGCCCACGAGCAGTACTTC. Amino acid sequence: CASSAQSGTRVAHEQYF.

This clone was counted between two and nine times. J is TRBJ1-2 and V is TRBV19; possibly TRBD1 for D (6 bases). V was clipped by 6 bases and J by 8 bases, with 19 bases between them. The CDR3 spans 14 residues. CDR1 is LNHDA and CDR2 is SQIVND in the germline V gene (reference sequence). The CDR3 DNA is TGTGCCAGTAGGTTAAGGGCACAGGGAGTCGGCTACACCTTC. The encoded protein is CASRLRAQGVGYTF.

The chain joins TRBV15 to TRBJ1-1, with 10 bases that match TRBD1. The CDR3 is 16 residues long. Germline values: CDR1 LNHNV, CDR2 YYDKDF (reference sequence). The trim removed 2 bases at V and 4 bases at J, leaving 7 bases unmatched. CDR3 sequence (DNA): TGTGCCACCAGCAGACTTTTTGGGACAGGGGTCACTGAAGCTTTCTTT. Amino acid sequence: CATSRLFGTGVTEAFF. Combining the CDR3 with reference TRBV15 and TRBJ1-1 gives the whole variable domain DAMVIQNPRYQVTQFGKPVTLSCSQTLNHNVMYWYQQKSSQAPKLLFHYYDKDFNNEADTPDNFQSRRPNTSFCFLDIRSPGLGDTAMYLCATSRLFGTGVTEAFFGQGTRLTVV.

This sequence joins TRBV28 and TRBJ2-7, with D possibly being TRBD1 (5 bases). The ends were cut back, 5 bases at V and 4 bases at J, with 18 bases in the middle. Germline V gene sequence: CDR1 MDHEN, CDR2 SYDVKM. The CDR3 extends over 15 amino acids. This CDR3 is CASSLYGGQGYEQYF. CDR3 nucleotide sequence: TGTGCCAGCAGTCTATACGGTGGTCAGGGTTACGAGCAGTACTTC. Full variable domain (missing parts from reference TRBV28 and TRBJ2-7): DVKVTQSSRYLVKRTGEKVFLECVQDMDHENMFWYRQDPGLGLRLIYFSYDVKMKEKGDIPEGYSVSREKKERFSLILESASTNQTSMYLCASSLYGGQGYEQYFGPGTRLTVT.

The rearrangement uses TRBV18 and TRBJ2-2, with a weak D call TRBD1 (5 bases). CDR1 and CDR2 from the germline V gene are KGHSH and LQKENI. The CDR3 length is 14 residues. Trimming shortened V by 4 bases and J by 2 bases, and 8 bases separated the two germline ends. The CDR3 region is CASSRGTNTGELFF. The CDR3 DNA follows: TGTGCCAGCTCACGGGGCACTAACACCGGGGAGCTGTTTTTT.

This clone was seen a handful of times. V and J are TRBV15 and TRBJ2-3; tentatively, D is TRBD1 (5 bases). This CDR3 comprises 14 residues. The V end was cut by 1 base, the J end by 4 bases, with 9 bases between. Per germline, CDR1 LNHNV and CDR2 YYDKDF (reference sequence). The CDR3 DNA reads as TGTGCCACCAGCAGAGGGGGCTCGGCAGATACGCAGTATTTT. It codes for CATSRGGSADTQYF.

This chain uses TRBV25-1 with TRBJ1-2; D is undetermined. From germline, CDR1 is MGHDK and CDR2 SYGVNS. This CDR3 comprises 15 residues. Trimming stripped 6 bases from V and 0 bases from J, with 14 bases between. In DNA, the CDR3 is TGTGCCAGCAGCCATATACCCGACACTAACTATGGCTACACCTTC. This encodes CASSHIPDTNYGYTF.

The chain carries TRBV9 and TRBJ1-4; 7 bases align to TRBD1. The CDR3 covers 14 residues. Per the germline V gene, CDR1 is SGDLS and CDR2 is YYNGEE. Trimming at V came to 4 bases and at J to 4 bases, leaving 4 bases not matched to a gene. The CDR3 nucleotides read TGTGCCAGCAGCCCCAGACAGGGTAATGAAAAACTGTTTTTT. This sequence encodes CASSPRQGNEKLFF.

This clone was counted ten times or more. This sequence joins TRBV27 and TRBJ2-7; 12 positions match TRBD2. The V segment lost 5 bases and the J segment 0 bases; nucleotides outside the gene matches: 11. Germline V gene lookup returns CDR1 MNHEY and CDR2 SMNVEV (reference sequence). The CDR3 totals 18 residues. The CDR3 protein is CASSPPGLAGPSSYEQYF. CDR3 coding DNA: TGTGCCAGCAGTCCTCCGGGACTAGCGGGCCCTAGCTCCTACGAGCAGTACTTC.